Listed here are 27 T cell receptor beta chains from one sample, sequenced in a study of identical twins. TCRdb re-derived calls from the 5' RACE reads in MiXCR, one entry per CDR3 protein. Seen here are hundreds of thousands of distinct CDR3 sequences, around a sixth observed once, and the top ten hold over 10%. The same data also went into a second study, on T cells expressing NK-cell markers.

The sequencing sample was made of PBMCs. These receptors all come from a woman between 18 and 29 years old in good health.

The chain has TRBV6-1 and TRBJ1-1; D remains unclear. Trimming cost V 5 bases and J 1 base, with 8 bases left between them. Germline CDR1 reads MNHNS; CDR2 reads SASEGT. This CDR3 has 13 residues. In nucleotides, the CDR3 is TGTGCCAGCAGTCCGTCCGGGAACACTGAAGCTTTCTTT. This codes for CASSPSGNTEAFF.

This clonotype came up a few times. The CDR3 region is CASSLEGSMETQYF. The CDR3 DNA follows: TGCGCCAGCAGCTTGGAGGGTAGCATGGAGACCCAGTACTTC. This chain connects TRBV5-1 to TRBJ2-5; D uncertain. The germline gives CDR1 SGHRS, CDR2 YFSETQ. The CDR3 covers 14 residues. The V and J ends lost 0 bases and 5 bases respectively, with 11 bases between them.

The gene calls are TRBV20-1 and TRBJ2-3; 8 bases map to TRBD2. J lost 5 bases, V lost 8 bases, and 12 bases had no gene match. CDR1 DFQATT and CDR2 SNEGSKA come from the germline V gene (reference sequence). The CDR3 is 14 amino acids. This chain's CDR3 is CSPRDGGAGDTQYF. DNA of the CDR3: TGCAGTCCCCGGGACGGGGGGGCTGGAGATACGCAGTATTTT.

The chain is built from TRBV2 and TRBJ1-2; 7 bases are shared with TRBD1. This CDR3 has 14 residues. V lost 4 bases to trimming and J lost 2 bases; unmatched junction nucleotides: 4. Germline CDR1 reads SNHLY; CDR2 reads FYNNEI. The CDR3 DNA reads TGTGCCAGCAGTGGATTACAGGGGAACTATGGCTACACCTTC. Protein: CASSGLQGNYGYTF.

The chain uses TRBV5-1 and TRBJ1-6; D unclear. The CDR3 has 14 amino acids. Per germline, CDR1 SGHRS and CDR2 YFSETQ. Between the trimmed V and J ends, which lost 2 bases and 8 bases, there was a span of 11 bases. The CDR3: CASSLRNSDSPLHF. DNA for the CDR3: TGCGCCAGCAGCTTAAGGAACTCCGATTCACCCCTCCACTTT.

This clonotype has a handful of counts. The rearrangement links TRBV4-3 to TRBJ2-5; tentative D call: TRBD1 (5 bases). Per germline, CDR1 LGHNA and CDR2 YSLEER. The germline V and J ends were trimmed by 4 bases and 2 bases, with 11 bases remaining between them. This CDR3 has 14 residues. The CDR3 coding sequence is TGCGCCAGCAGCCTCGACAGAAATCAAGAGACCCAGTACTTC. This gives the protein CASSLDRNQETQYF.

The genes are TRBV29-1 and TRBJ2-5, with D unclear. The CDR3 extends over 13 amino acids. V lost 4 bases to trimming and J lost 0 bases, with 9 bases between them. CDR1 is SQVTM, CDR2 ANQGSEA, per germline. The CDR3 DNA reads TGCAGCGTTGCCTACGGATACCAAGAGACCCAGTACTTC. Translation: CSVAYGYQETQYF. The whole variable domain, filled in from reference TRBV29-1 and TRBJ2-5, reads SAVISQKPSRDICQRGTSLTIQCQVDSQVTMMFWYRQQPGQSLTLIATANQGSEATYESGFVIDKFPISRPNLTFSTLTVSNMSPEDSSIYLCSVAYGYQETQYFGPGTRLLVL.

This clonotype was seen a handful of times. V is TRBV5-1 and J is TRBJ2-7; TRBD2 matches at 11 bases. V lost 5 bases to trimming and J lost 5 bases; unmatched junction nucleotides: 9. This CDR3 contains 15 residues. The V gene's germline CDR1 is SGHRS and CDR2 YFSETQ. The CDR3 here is CASRVTSGKINEQYF. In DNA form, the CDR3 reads TGCGCCAGCAGAGTGACTAGCGGGAAGATCAACGAGCAGTACTTC.

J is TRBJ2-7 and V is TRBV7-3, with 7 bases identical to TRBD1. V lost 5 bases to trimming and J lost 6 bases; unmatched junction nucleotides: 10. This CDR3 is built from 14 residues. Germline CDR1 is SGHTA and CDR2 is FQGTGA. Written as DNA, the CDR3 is TGTGCCAGCAGCCCCCGCGGACAGGATGGCGAGCAGTACTTC. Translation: CASSPRGQDGEQYF.

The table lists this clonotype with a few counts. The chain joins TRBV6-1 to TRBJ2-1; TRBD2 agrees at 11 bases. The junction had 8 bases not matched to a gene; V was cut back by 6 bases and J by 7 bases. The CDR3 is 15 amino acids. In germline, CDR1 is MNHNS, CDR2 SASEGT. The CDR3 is CASRRAGLADNEQFF. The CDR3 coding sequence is TGTGCCAGCAGGAGAGCGGGACTAGCGGATAATGAGCAGTTCTTC.

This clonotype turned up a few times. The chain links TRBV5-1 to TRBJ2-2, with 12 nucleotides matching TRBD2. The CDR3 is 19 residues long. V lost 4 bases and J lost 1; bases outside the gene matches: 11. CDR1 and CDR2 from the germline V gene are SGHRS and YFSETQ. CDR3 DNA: TGCGCCAGCAGCCCCACCCCCACGACTAGCGGGGGGAACACCGGGGAGCTGTTTTTT. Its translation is CASSPTPTTSGGNTGELFF.

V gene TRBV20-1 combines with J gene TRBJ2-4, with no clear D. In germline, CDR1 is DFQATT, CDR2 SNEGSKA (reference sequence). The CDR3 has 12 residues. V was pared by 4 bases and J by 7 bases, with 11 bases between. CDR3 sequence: CSANYYENIQYF. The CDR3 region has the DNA TGCAGTGCTAACTACTATGAGAACATTCAGTACTTC.

The CDR3 reads CASSWGGADTQYF. The CDR3 DNA follows: TGTGCCAGCAGCTGGGGTGGCGCAGATACGCAGTATTTT. The rearrangement uses TRBV12-3 or TRBV12-4 and TRBJ2-3; no definite D call. CDR3 size: 13 residues. Trimming removed 6 bases from V and 4 bases from J, with 11 bases in between.

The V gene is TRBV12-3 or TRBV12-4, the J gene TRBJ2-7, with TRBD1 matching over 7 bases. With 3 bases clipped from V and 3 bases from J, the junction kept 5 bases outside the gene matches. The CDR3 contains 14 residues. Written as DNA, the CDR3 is TGTGCCAGCAGTTTGGACAGGCCGGACTACGAGCAGTACTTC. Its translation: CASSLDRPDYEQYF.

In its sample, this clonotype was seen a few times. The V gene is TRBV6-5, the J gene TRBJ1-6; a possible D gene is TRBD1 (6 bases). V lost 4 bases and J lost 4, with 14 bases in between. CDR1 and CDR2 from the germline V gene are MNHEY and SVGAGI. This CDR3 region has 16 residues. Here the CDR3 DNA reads TGTGCCAGCAGTTCCAAAAACAGGGATTATAATTCACCCCTCCACTTT. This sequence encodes CASSSKNRDYNSPLHF.

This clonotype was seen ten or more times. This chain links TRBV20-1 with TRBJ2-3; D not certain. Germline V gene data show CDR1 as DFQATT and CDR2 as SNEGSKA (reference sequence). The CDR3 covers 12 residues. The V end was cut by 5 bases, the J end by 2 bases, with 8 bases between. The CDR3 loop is CSAPRSTDTQYF. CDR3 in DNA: TGCAGTGCTCCCCGCTCCACAGATACGCAGTATTTT.

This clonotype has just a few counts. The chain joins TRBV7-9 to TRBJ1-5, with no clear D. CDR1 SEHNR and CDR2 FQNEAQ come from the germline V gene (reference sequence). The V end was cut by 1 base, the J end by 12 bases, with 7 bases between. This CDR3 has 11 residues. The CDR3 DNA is TGTGCCAGCAGCTTAGGGGAGGACCAGCATTTT. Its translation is CASSLGEDQHF. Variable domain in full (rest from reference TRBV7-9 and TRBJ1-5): DTGVSQNPRHKITKRGQNVTFRCDPISEHNRLYWYRQTLGQGPEFLTYFQNEAQLEKSRLLSDRFSAERPKGSFSTLEIQRTEQGDSAMYLCASSLGEDQHFGDGTRLSIL.

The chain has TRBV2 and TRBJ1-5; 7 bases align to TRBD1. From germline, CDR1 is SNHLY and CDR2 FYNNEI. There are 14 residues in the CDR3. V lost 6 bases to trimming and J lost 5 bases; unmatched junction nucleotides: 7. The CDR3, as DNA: TGTGCCAGCAGGGCCGGACAGGCCTATCAGCCCCAGCATTTT. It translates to CASRAGQAYQPQHF.

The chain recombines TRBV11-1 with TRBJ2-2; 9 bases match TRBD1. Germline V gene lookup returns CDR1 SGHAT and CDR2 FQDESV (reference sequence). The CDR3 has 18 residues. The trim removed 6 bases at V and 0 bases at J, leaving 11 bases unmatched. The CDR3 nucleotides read TGTGCCAGCAGGCCCCCCCCCGGGACAGGGACGAACACCGGGGAGCTGTTTTTT. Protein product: CASRPPPGTGTNTGELFF. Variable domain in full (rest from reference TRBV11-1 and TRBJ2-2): EAEVAQSPRYKITEKSQAVAFWCDPISGHATLYWYRQILGQGPELLVQFQDESVVDDSQLPKDRFSAERLKGVDSTLKIQPAELGDSAMYLCASRPPPGTGTNTGELFFGEGSRLTVL.

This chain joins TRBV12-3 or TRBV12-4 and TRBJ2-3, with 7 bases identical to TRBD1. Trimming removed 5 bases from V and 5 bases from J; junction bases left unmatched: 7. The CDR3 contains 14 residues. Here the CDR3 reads CASSLRTGQDTQYF. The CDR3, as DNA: TGTGCCAGCAGTCTCCGGACAGGTCAAGATACGCAGTATTTT.

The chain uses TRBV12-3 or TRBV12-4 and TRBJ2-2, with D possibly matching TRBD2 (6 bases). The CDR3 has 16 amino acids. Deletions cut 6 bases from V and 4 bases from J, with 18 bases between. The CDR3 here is CASRTRRGYPTGELFF. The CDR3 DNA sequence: TGTGCCAGCAGAACGAGGAGGGGATATCCCACCGGGGAGCTGTTTTTT.

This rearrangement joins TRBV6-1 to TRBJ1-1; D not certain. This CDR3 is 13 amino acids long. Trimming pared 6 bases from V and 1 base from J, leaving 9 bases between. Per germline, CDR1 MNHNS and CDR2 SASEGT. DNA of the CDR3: TGTGCCAGCAGGAAAGGGCCGAACACTGAAGCTTTCTTT. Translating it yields CASRKGPNTEAFF.

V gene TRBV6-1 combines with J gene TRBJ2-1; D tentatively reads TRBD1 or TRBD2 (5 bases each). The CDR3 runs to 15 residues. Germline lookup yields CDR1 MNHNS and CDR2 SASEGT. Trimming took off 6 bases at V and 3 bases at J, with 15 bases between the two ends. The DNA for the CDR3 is TGTGCCAGCAGCACGGGACGTTCTATCTACAATGAGCAGTTCTTC. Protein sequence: CASSTGRSIYNEQFF.

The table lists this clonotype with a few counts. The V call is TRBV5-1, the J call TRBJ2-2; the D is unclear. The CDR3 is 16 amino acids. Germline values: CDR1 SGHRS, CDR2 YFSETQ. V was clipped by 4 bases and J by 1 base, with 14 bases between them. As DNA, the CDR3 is TGCGCCAGCAGCGCACGAGTAGGCGGGAACACCGGGGAGCTGTTTTTT. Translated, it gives CASSARVGGNTGELFF.

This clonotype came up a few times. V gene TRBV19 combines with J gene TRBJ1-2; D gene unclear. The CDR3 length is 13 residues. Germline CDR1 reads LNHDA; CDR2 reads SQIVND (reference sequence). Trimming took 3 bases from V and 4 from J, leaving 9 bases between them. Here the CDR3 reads CASSIGRTYGYTF. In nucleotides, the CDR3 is TGTGCCAGTAGTATCGGCAGAACCTATGGCTACACCTTC.

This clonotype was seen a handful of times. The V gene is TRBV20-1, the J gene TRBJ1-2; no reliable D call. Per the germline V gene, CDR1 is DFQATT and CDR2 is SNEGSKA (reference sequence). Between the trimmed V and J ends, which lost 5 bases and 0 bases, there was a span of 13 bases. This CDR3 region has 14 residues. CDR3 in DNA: TGCAGTGCTCGCCAGACCGGAGCTAACTATGGCTACACCTTC. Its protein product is CSARQTGANYGYTF.

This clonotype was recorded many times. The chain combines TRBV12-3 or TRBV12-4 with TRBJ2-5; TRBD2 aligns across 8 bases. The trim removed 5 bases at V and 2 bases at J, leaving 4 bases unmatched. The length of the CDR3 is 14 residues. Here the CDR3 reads CASSTLAVQETQYF. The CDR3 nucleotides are TGTGCCAGCAGTACACTAGCGGTGCAAGAGACCCAGTACTTC.